These 9 T cell receptor beta chains were sequenced from one sample in a study of OX40 agonist ivuxolimab in advanced cancers. TCRdb's table, derived via immunoSEQ multiplex PCR, lists solely in-frame clones and lacks some. There are roughly 62,000 clones in the sample; about 92% occur only once, and 0.6% to 0.8% lies in the top ten. This material consisted of CD4+ or CD8+ T cells sorted from blood, taken in a trial of the OX40 agonist ivuxolimab. These receptor sequences come from an adult with an advanced solid tumor such as melanoma, head and neck, liver or kidney cancer.

This clone was observed once. The chain has TRBV7-8 and TRBJ2-7; 10 bases align to TRBD2. V shed 5 bases and J 4 bases; nucleotides not matched to a gene: 11. Per the germline V gene, CDR1 is SGHVS and CDR2 is FQNEAQ. The CDR3 is made up of 16 amino acids. In nucleotides, the CDR3 is TGTGCCAGCAGCGCGCACAGACTAGCGGGTTCGTACGAGCAGTACTTC. The encoded protein is CASSAHRLAGSYEQYF.

The chain carries TRBV6-1 and TRBJ1-4, with 9 bases lining up with TRBD1. Germline-derived CDR1 and CDR2 are MNHNS and SASEGT. The CDR3 has 15 amino acids. Trimming cost V 6 bases and J 6 bases; bases outside gene matches: 8. The CDR3 DNA reads TGTGCCAGCAGAGTGGGGGGACAGGGTTATGAAAAACTGTTTTTT. This encodes CASRVGGQGYEKLFF.

The rearrangement uses TRBV7-2 and TRBJ1-3; D ambiguous. Trimming removed 5 bases at V and 4 bases at J, with 12 bases between. Germline values: CDR1 SGHTA, CDR2 FQGNSA. The CDR3 covers 14 residues. The DNA for the CDR3 is TGTGCCAGCAGCCCCGCTTTGATAGGAAACACCATATATTTT. It yields the protein CASSPALIGNTIYF.

The chain couples TRBV10-3 to TRBJ1-3; D gene unclear. The V and J ends lost 4 bases and 4 bases respectively, with 8 bases between them. The CDR3 extends over 13 amino acids. Per germline, CDR1 ENHRY and CDR2 SYGVKD. In nucleotides, the CDR3 is TGTGCCATCAGTGGCAACTTCGGAAACACCATATATTTT. It translates to CAISGNFGNTIYF.

The chain carries TRBV11-1 and TRBJ2-7; TRBD2 matches at 10 bases. V shed 1 base, J shed 7 bases, and the junction held 4 bases outside the gene matches. The CDR3 is 14 amino acids. Germline V gene sequence: CDR1 SGHAT, CDR2 FQDESV (reference sequence). In nucleotides, the CDR3 is TGTGCCAGCAGCTTAGTGACACTAGCGGGAGAGCAGTACTTC. Translating gives CASSLVTLAGEQYF.

The rearrangement links TRBV7-2 to TRBJ1-1; a possible D gene is TRBD1 (6 bases). Germline CDR1 reads SGHTA; CDR2 reads FQGNSA. The CDR3 is made up of 14 amino acids. V gave up 6 bases and J gave up 2 bases, with 13 bases separating them. The chain's CDR3 is CASSPKGENTEAFF. As DNA, the CDR3 is TGTGCCAGCAGTCCAAAGGGGGAAAACACTGAAGCTTTCTTT.

This clone has more than one count but fewer than ten. The J gene is TRBJ1-2, the V gene TRBV10-3; D not certain. The V and J ends lost 3 bases and 8 bases respectively, with 19 bases between them. The CDR3 contains 15 residues. Germline V gives CDR1 ENHRY, CDR2 SYGVKD. CDR3 DNA: TGTGCCATCAGTGAAGATTTCCAGAATCCGCGAGGCTACACCTTC. This encodes CAISEDFQNPRGYTF.

The gene calls are TRBV2 and TRBJ1-4; 11 bases agree with TRBD1. The length of the CDR3 is 15 residues. J lost 7 bases, V lost 6 bases, and 7 bases had no gene match. CDR1 is SNHLY and CDR2 is FYNNEI in the germline V gene. DNA for the CDR3: TGTGCCAGCAGCGACGGGACAGGGGGGACTGAAAAACTGTTTTTT. This encodes CASSDGTGGTEKLFF.

A single count supports this clone. The gene calls are TRBV5-4 and TRBJ2-1, with a possible D match to TRBD1 (6 bases). The V end was cut by 0 bases, the J end by 8 bases, with 12 bases between. The CDR3 sequence is 14 residues long. Germline V CDR1 and CDR2: SGHNT, YYREEE (reference sequence). CDR3 in amino acids: CASSLAGVGDEQFF. DNA for the CDR3: TGTGCCAGCAGCTTGGCAGGGGTAGGCGATGAGCAGTTCTTC.